The source of this TCR beta chain is a study of CD8+CD57+ T cells in acquired aplastic anemia. Study-wide context: CD4+ and CD8+ cells, once sorted, gave DNA averaging around 3.2 ug. Study-wide results and limits: The CD8+ Simpson's diversity of patients and controls was not significantly different. Patients and controls shared twenty-nine CD8+ CDR3 sequences, highly expressed in patients.

Concerning this clonotype itself: The antigen remains unidentified.

The germline V and J ends were trimmed by 2 bases and 8 bases, with 10 bases remaining between them. The CDR3 is made up of 13 amino acids. CDR1 is SGHTA and CDR2 is FQGNSA in the germline V gene. Genomic DNA constituted the template upon which TCR beta VDJ and CDR3 profiling was performed. TCRdb independently ran MiXCR on the reads; one entry per CDR3 protein. This table has 55,000 to 80,000 distinct CDR3 sequences, around half appearing once. Sample: sorted CD4+, CD8+, or CD8+CD57+ T cells (not recorded which) from PBMCs. This receptor was obtained from a human donor in good health, serving as a control. The chain has TRBV7-2 and TRBJ2-1; no reliable D call. The CDR3 DNA is TGTGCCAGCAGCTTAAGTAGCTTGGATGAGCAGTTCTTC. This gives the protein CASSLSSLDEQFF.